The rows below give T cell receptor beta chains drawn from one sample of a study of T-cell memory formation after mild COVID-19. In TCRdb, the 5' RACE reads were re-called with MiXCR into one record per CDR3 protein. In the table there are approximately 260,000 distinct CDR3 sequences, approximately 16% of which are singletons. The specimen was PBMCs or a T cell subset sorted from them (not recorded which). These receptors originate from a man between 18 and 35 years old who had mild COVID-19 (a few samples of this study predate the infection). Cell type and time point are not known. CDR3s include the opening cysteine and the closing phenylalanine or tryptophan. D genes are given only for firm matches. Clone size is given for some rows only: seen once, a few or many times, or a class if the clone is expanded.

d_call	v_call	j_call	clone_size	cdr3_aa	cdr3_nt
-	TRBV12-3/TRBV12-4	TRBJ1-5	few	CASSLARDYSNQPQHF	TGTGCCAGCAGTTTAGCGCGGGATTATAGCAATCAGCCCCAGCATTTT
-	TRBV4-3	TRBJ2-5	few	CASSQDVGGAEGTQYF	TGCGCCAGCAGCCAAGATGTTGGGGGGGCCGAAGGGACCCAGTACTTC
-	TRBV5-1	TRBJ2-2	-	CASLKDSSNGAYTGELFF	TGCGCCAGCTTGAAAGATTCATCCAACGGGGCCTACACCGGGGAGCTGTTTTTT
-	TRBV11-2	TRBJ1-1	-	CASSSGQGQMNTEAFF	TGTGCCAGCAGCTCCGGTCAAGGACAGATGAACACTGAAGCTTTCTTT
-	TRBV6-1	TRBJ1-1	-	CASSDPWDTEAFF	TGTGCCAGCAGTGATCCTTGGGACACTGAAGCTTTCTTT
TRBD2	TRBV4-3	TRBJ2-3	many	CASSQSLPASGDTQYF	TGCGCCAGCAGCCAATCCCTTCCGGCTAGCGGGGATACGCAGTATTTT
TRBD1	TRBV6-5	TRBJ1-2	-	CASSDRQGQGYTF	TGTGCCAGCAGCGACCGACAGGGACAGGGCTACACCTTC
-	TRBV7-2	TRBJ1-6	few	CASSLEGGAGNSPLHF	TGTGCCAGCAGCTTAGAAGGAGGGGCTGGAAATTCACCCCTCCACTTT
-	TRBV9	TRBJ2-3	-	CASSPSRGGGTDTQYF	TGTGCCAGCAGCCCCAGTCGAGGGGGGGGAACAGATACGCAGTATTTT
-	TRBV12-3/TRBV12-4	TRBJ2-5	few	CASSVNTETQYF	TGTGCCAGCAGCGTAAATACAGAGACCCAGTACTTC
-	TRBV6-2/TRBV6-3	TRBJ2-1	-	CASNGLGSNEQFF	TGTGCCAGCAACGGACTCGGTTCCAATGAGCAGTTCTTC
-	TRBV5-1	TRBJ2-1	-	CASSLAGRTDNEQFF	TGCGCCAGCAGCTTGGCGGGAAGAACCGACAATGAGCAGTTCTTC
TRBD1	TRBV5-1	TRBJ2-3	-	CASSRDSTSTDTQYF	TGCGCCAGCAGCCGGGACAGTACGAGCACAGATACGCAGTATTTT
-	TRBV20-1	TRBJ2-6	-	CSARPPGANVLTF	TGCAGTGCTAGGCCCCCTGGGGCCAACGTCCTGACTTTC
TRBD2	TRBV20-1	TRBJ2-3	-	CSARDPSGGALDTQYF	TGCAGTGCTAGAGATCCTAGCGGGGGGGCCTTAGATACGCAGTATTTT
-	TRBV12-3/TRBV12-4	TRBJ1-1	once	CASSLRGEGVTEAFF	TGTGCCAGCAGTCTCCGGGGGGAAGGGGTAACTGAAGCTTTCTTT
-	TRBV7-9	TRBJ2-5	few	CASSLRPVETQYF	TGTGCCAGCAGCTTACGCCCGGTCGAGACCCAGTACTTC
-	TRBV20-1	TRBJ1-1	few	CSAIRQMRTEAFF	TGCAGTGCTATCAGACAAATGAGGACTGAAGCTTTCTTT
-	TRBV25-1	TRBJ2-3	-	CASSERFGSSGTDTQYF	TGTGCCAGCAGTGAAAGGTTTGGGTCTAGCGGCACAGATACGCAGTATTTT
TRBD1	TRBV7-9	TRBJ2-5	once	CASSLVWDRSDGETQYF	TGTGCCAGCAGCTTAGTGTGGGACAGGTCGGATGGGGAGACCCAGTACTTC
-	TRBV20-1	TRBJ2-7	-	CSAPDQGEQYF	TGCAGTGCCCCAGACCAGGGGGAGCAGTACTTC
-	TRBV10-1	TRBJ2-7	few	CASSESARPVEQYF	TGCGCCAGCAGTGAATCCGCCCGTCCGGTCGAGCAGTACTTC
TRBD1	TRBV5-1	TRBJ1-4	-	CASRKMPGQGAANEKLFF	TGCGCCAGCAGGAAGATGCCGGGACAGGGGGCGGCTAATGAAAAACTGTTTTTT
-	TRBV7-2	TRBJ1-5	few	CASREEGGQPQHF	TGTGCCAGCAGAGAAGAAGGTGGGCAGCCCCAGCATTTT
-	TRBV6-5	TRBJ1-4	many	CASSYSTGGMKILVF	TGTGCCAGCAGTTACTCAACAGGAGGAATGAAAATTCTCGTTTTT
TRBD1	TRBV19	TRBJ2-3	-	CASSVRQGTMGTDTQYF	TGTGCCAGTAGTGTCCGACAGGGAACGATGGGCACAGATACGCAGTATTTT
-	TRBV7-3	TRBJ2-2	-	CASSFSAGELFF	TGTGCCAGCAGCTTTTCGGCCGGGGAGCTGTTTTTT
TRBD2	TRBV11-1	TRBJ2-1	few	CASSGLAGGRAYYNEQFF	TGTGCCAGCAGCGGATTAGCGGGGGGGCGGGCTTATTACAATGAGCAGTTCTTC
TRBD2	TRBV4-2	TRBJ2-3	-	CASSQLSGGAVLTSTDTQYF	TGTGCCAGCAGCCAACTGAGCGGGGGGGCCGTTTTAACAAGCACAGATACGCAGTATTTT
-	TRBV15	TRBJ1-1	few	CATSRDRAQMNTEAFF	TGTGCCACCAGCAGAGATCGCGCTCAGATGAACACTGAAGCTTTCTTT
-	TRBV5-1	TRBJ2-2	few	CASSAAGAIGELFF	TGCGCCAGCAGCGCGGCAGGGGCCATCGGGGAGCTGTTTTTT
TRBD1	TRBV5-1	TRBJ1-5	few	CASSPSGQGGGQPQHF	TGCGCCAGCAGCCCTTCTGGACAGGGGGGCGGTCAGCCCCAGCATTTT
TRBD1	TRBV27	TRBJ1-4	-	CASSSYRGSGEKLFF	TGTGCCAGCAGTTCCTACAGGGGGTCGGGTGAAAAACTGTTTTTT
TRBD1	TRBV20-1	TRBJ1-5	few	CSARGQGAGQPQHF	TGCAGTGCTAGGGGACAGGGGGCCGGTCAGCCCCAGCATTTT
TRBD1	TRBV18	TRBJ2-2	-	CASSPTTGKGELFF	TGTGCCAGCTCACCAACGACAGGGAAGGGGGAGCTGTTTTTT
-	TRBV24-1	TRBJ2-5	few	CATIRTEQETQYF	TGTGCCACCATCCGGACAGAACAAGAGACCCAGTACTTC
TRBD2	TRBV7-3	TRBJ2-3	few	CASSYLAGGDTDTQYF	TGTGCCAGCAGCTATTTAGCGGGGGGAGACACAGATACGCAGTATTTT
-	TRBV4-3	TRBJ2-7	-	CASSQEDRTGQYF	TGCGCCAGCAGCCAAGAGGACCGCACGGGGCAGTACTTC
-	TRBV12-3/TRBV12-4	TRBJ2-5	-	CASSLAQPPAQYF	TGTGCCAGCAGTTTAGCACAGCCCCCGGCCCAGTACTTC
-	TRBV2	TRBJ1-6	once	CASSAGDYPNSPLHF	TGTGCCAGCAGTGCAGGGGACTACCCTAATTCACCCCTCCACTTT
TRBD1	TRBV2	TRBJ1-5	few	CASRIQGAYPAQPQHF	TGTGCCAGCAGAATCCAGGGGGCCTACCCGGCTCAGCCCCAGCATTTT
TRBD2	TRBV5-1	TRBJ2-3	few	CASRRLAGPTDTQYF	TGCGCCAGCAGGAGACTAGCGGGCCCCACAGATACGCAGTATTTT
-	TRBV12-3/TRBV12-4	TRBJ1-1	many	CASSLRGMNTEAFF	TGTGCCAGCAGTTTAAGAGGAATGAACACTGAAGCTTTCTTT
-	TRBV5-1	TRBJ2-3	many	CASSLIRTDTQYF	TGCGCCAGCAGCTTGATAAGAACAGATACGCAGTATTTT
TRBD2	TRBV5-4	TRBJ2-1	few	CASSLMLQRGGNEQFF	TGTGCCAGCAGCTTGATGTTACAGCGGGGGGGGAATGAGCAGTTCTTC